These 32 T cell receptor beta chains share one sample of origin, sequenced in a study of neurological immune-mediated disorders (dated by TCRdb to about 2019). Library construction relied on 5' RACE. For sequencing, an Illumina HiSeq 2500 was employed. TCRdb ran its own pipeline on the public reads, namely fastp trimming at Q25 and MiXCR clone calling, and kept in-frame beta chains. Merged by CDR3 protein, the rows form single entries marked with the most common genes and DNA. This sample lists tens of thousands of distinct CDR3 sequences; 11% were detected once. The biggest ten clones account for roughly 4% of the sample. What the time point label conveys for this sample: technical triplicate 1. Sequenced: PBMCs. These TCRs come from a man aged 55 to 69 with HTLV-1-associated myelopathy (HAM/TSP).

This clonotype was seen many times. This chain uses TRBV20-1 with TRBJ2-7; TRBD2 agrees at 11 bases. V shed 6 bases, J shed 3 bases, and the junction held 7 bases outside the gene matches. The CDR3 has 14 residues. In germline, CDR1 is DFQATT, CDR2 SNEGSKA (reference sequence). CDR3: CSALRTSGGYEQYF. The CDR3 DNA sequence: TGCAGTGCCCTCCGAACTAGCGGGGGCTACGAGCAGTACTTC.

This clonotype has ten or more counts. The gene calls are TRBV2 and TRBJ1-2; D might be TRBD1 (6 bases). The CDR3 has 14 residues. V lost 1 base to trimming and J lost 3 bases, with 9 bases between them. In germline, CDR1 is SNHLY, CDR2 FYNNEI. CDR3: CASSEEGHYYGYTF. CDR3 nucleotide sequence: TGTGCCAGCAGTGAAGAGGGACACTACTATGGCTACACCTTC.

This chain's CDR3 is CASSTHRDPARTEAFF. The CDR3 DNA reads TGTGCCAGCAGCACTCACCGGGACCCCGCGCGGACTGAAGCTTTCTTT. This chain connects TRBV28 to TRBJ1-1; a possible D gene is TRBD1 (5 bases). The CDR3 is made up of 16 amino acids. Germline CDR1 is MDHEN and CDR2 is SYDVKM. Between the trimmed V and J ends, which lost 6 bases and 5 bases, there was a span of 22 bases.

This clonotype was seen at least ten times. This chain uses TRBV5-1 with TRBJ1-6; TRBD1 aligns across 7 bases. Germline V gene sequence: CDR1 SGHRS, CDR2 YFSETQ. The CDR3 length is 14 residues. The J segment lost 10 bases and the V segment lost 5 bases, leaving 9 bases of the junction unmatched. This chain's CDR3 is CASSLSDRVSPLHF. The CDR3 DNA reads TGCGCCAGCAGTCTCTCTGACAGGGTATCACCCCTCCACTTT.

This clonotype occurred many times. The rearrangement joins TRBV28 to TRBJ2-5, with 8 bases aligning to TRBD1. The V gene end was trimmed by 10 bases and the J gene end by 2 bases; junction bases not matched to a gene: 18. Germline loops: CDR1 MDHEN, CDR2 SYDVKM. This CDR3 has 17 residues. CDR3 loop: CATYPSAGTGKQETQYF. The CDR3 DNA follows: TGTGCCACCTATCCATCCGCCGGGACAGGCAAACAAGAGACCCAGTACTTC.

V gene TRBV19 combines with J gene TRBJ1-5; D gene unclear. V lost 0 bases to trimming and J lost 3 bases, with 9 bases between them. Looked up from germline, CDR1 is LNHDA and CDR2 is SQIVND (reference sequence). The length of the CDR3 is 15 residues. The CDR3 spells CASSIDRADNQPQHF. CDR3 nucleotide sequence: TGTGCCAGTAGTATAGATCGGGCAGACAATCAGCCCCAGCATTTT.

Of note for this clonotype: A junction end diverges from the germline sequence, so it may reflect a read error. This chain joins TRBV7-7 and TRBJ2-3, with D unclear. The CDR3 extends over 13 amino acids. Germline V gene lookup returns CDR1 SSHAT and CDR2 FNYEAQ (reference sequence). CDR3 coding DNA: TGTGCTAGCAGCTTAGAATGGAGAGATACGCAGTATTTT. Its protein product is CASSLEWRDTQYF.

This clonotype was counted ten times or more. The chain joins TRBV7-9 to TRBJ2-6, with no clear D. Germline values: CDR1 SEHNR, CDR2 FQNEAQ (reference sequence). CDR3 length: 20 residues. Trimming removed 5 bases at V and 0 bases at J, with 23 bases between. CDR3 sequence (DNA): TGTGCCAGCAGCGGCACGCACCCTAAAGGACGGAACTCTGGGGCCAACGTCCTGACTTTC. This gives the protein CASSGTHPKGRNSGANVLTF.

This clonotype was observed at least ten times. The V gene is TRBV20-1, the J gene TRBJ2-3; D perhaps matches TRBD1 (6 bases). The CDR3 has 14 residues. The V gene's germline CDR1 is DFQATT and CDR2 SNEGSKA (reference sequence). The V gene lost 5 bases and the J gene lost 2 bases, with 14 bases spanning the gap. The CDR3 loop reads CSAGRDTYTDTQYF. The DNA for the CDR3 is TGCAGTGCTGGCCGGGACACCTACACAGATACGCAGTATTTT.

This clonotype was picked up many times. The rearrangement joins TRBV7-9 to TRBJ2-5; the D gene is possibly TRBD2 (5 bases). The CDR3 spans 14 residues. Germline CDR1 and CDR2: SEHNR and FQNEAQ (reference sequence). V was cut by 5 bases and J by 2 bases, with 12 bases left in between. The CDR3 is CASSRGQAQETQYF. Here the CDR3 DNA reads TGTGCCAGCAGCCGAGGGCAGGCTCAAGAGACCCAGTACTTC.

This clonotype appeared many times. The chain carries TRBV11-2 and TRBJ2-1; D is unresolved. Per the germline V gene, CDR1 is SGHAT and CDR2 is FQNNGV. The V end was cut by 1 base, the J end by 9 bases, with 7 bases between. There are 12 residues in the CDR3. CDR3: CASSLARFEQFF. The CDR3 coding sequence is TGTGCCAGCAGCTTAGCGCGTTTTGAGCAGTTCTTC.

Concerning this clonotype: Since a much larger clone is just one base distant, this may be a read error. This chain uses TRBV20-1 with TRBJ2-3; tentatively, D is TRBD1 (7 bases). CDR3 length: 12 amino acids. Germline CDR1 DFQATT, CDR2 SNEGSKA (reference sequence). V was trimmed by 7 bases and J by 5 bases, leaving 13 bases between them. CDR3 nucleotide sequence: TGCAGTGAAGGCAGGGGGGAAGATACGCAGTATTTT. Its translation is CSEGRGEDTQYF.

This clonotype was recorded many times. The chain is built from TRBV5-6 and TRBJ2-1; 11 bases align to TRBD2. Germline V gene lookup returns CDR1 SGHDT and CDR2 YYEEEE. This CDR3 is 17 amino acids long. V trimming: 2 bases; J trimming: 5 bases; junction bases outside the gene matches: 9. CDR3 DNA sequence: TGTGCCAGCAGCTTATATAGCGGGAGGGAGGGGGACAATGAGCAGTTCTTC. It translates to CASSLYSGREGDNEQFF.

This clonotype was counted ten times or more. Germline is not matched at one junction end, which may reflect a read error. The gene calls are TRBV7-7 and TRBJ2-2; 11 nucleotides align to TRBD2. This CDR3 has 15 amino acids. CDR1 and CDR2 from the germline V gene are SSHAT and FNYEAQ (reference sequence). CDR3 bases: TGTGCTAGCAGCTCGACTAGCGGGGAGTCCGGGGAGCTGTTTTTT. Protein product: CASSSTSGESGELFF.

In its sample, this clonotype was seen many times. The V gene is TRBV30, the J gene TRBJ1-1; D uncertain. This CDR3 contains 11 residues. V dropped 3 bases and J dropped 5 bases, with 7 bases sitting between them. Looked up from germline, CDR1 is GTSNPN and CDR2 is SVGIG (reference sequence). The chain's CDR3 is CAWSLRTEAFF. In DNA, the CDR3 is TGTGCCTGGAGCCTCCGGACTGAAGCTTTCTTT.

This clonotype has ten or more counts. The V gene is TRBV3-1, the J gene TRBJ1-1; D gene ambiguous. Germline V CDR1 and CDR2: LGHDT, YNNKEL (reference sequence). V shed 1 base and J shed 3 bases, with 3 bases lying between them. This CDR3 comprises 12 residues. The CDR3 here is CASSQGDTEAFF. In DNA form, the CDR3 reads TGTGCCAGCAGCCAAGGGGACACTGAAGCTTTCTTT.

In its sample, this clonotype was seen many times. The chain links TRBV20-1 to TRBJ2-3; possibly TRBD2 for D (5 bases). The germline V gene encodes CDR1 DFQATT and CDR2 SNEGSKA (reference sequence). V was trimmed by 7 bases and J by 0 bases, leaving 20 bases between them. The CDR3 has 16 amino acids. The CDR3: CSVKTRWGESTDTQYF. As DNA, the CDR3 is TGCAGTGTTAAGACCCGGTGGGGAGAAAGCACAGATACGCAGTATTTT.

This clonotype was counted many times. This sequence joins TRBV7-9 and TRBJ2-6, with D hard to call. The V gene's germline CDR1 is SEHNR and CDR2 FQNEAQ (reference sequence). This CDR3 has 15 residues. V was trimmed by 5 bases and J by 2 bases, leaving 10 bases between them. CDR3 DNA: TGTGCCAGCAGCGCCCTCTCCCCTGGGGCCAACGTCCTGACTTTC. It specifies CASSALSPGANVLTF.

This clonotype has at least ten counts. The chain combines TRBV7-2 with TRBJ2-1; D gene uncertain. The CDR3 totals 14 residues. Germline V gives CDR1 SGHTA, CDR2 FQGNSA. V lost 6 bases to trimming and J lost 12 bases, with 21 bases between them. CDR3 in amino acids: CASRVDSTASGQFF. The CDR3 bases are TGTGCCAGCAGGGTCGATAGTACGGCTTCGGGGCAGTTCTTC. The variable domain in full, completed from reference TRBV7-2 and TRBJ2-1, reads GAGVSQSPSNKVTEKGKDVELRCDPISGHTALYWYRQSLGQGLEFLIYFQGNSAPDKSGLPSDRFSAERTGGSVSTLTIQRTQQEDSAVYLCASRVDSTASGQFFGPGTRLTVL.

This clonotype was picked up many times. The rearrangement joins TRBV19 to TRBJ2-5; D not resolved. The CDR3 length is 15 residues. Trimming cost V 3 bases and J 5 bases, with 16 bases left between them. Germline-derived CDR1 and CDR2 are LNHDA and SQIVND (reference sequence). The CDR3 loop is CASSMTNNLRETQYF. CDR3 sequence (DNA): TGTGCCAGTAGTATGACAAACAACCTTCGGGAGACCCAGTACTTC.

This clonotype has a count of ten or more. The gene calls are TRBV7-7 and TRBJ2-2; D assignment may be TRBD1 or TRBD2 (5 bases each). The CDR3 length is 15 residues. Germline V gives CDR1 SSHAT, CDR2 FNYEAQ (reference sequence). Here the CDR3 reads CAIGPGPSNTGELFF. The CDR3 nucleotides read TGTGCTATCGGACCGGGACCATCGAACACCGGGGAGCTGTTTTTT.

This clonotype was recorded at least ten times. This chain uses TRBV10-3 with TRBJ2-7; D not certain. The CDR3 has 13 residues. Germline V CDR1 and CDR2: ENHRY, SYGVKD. V lost 0 bases to trimming and J lost 5 bases, with 8 bases between them. The CDR3 sequence: CAISESWRDEQYF. The CDR3, as DNA: TGTGCCATCAGTGAGTCGTGGAGAGACGAGCAGTACTTC.

In this sample, this clonotype turned up many times. The CDR3 sequence: CASSLDRGAGEKLFF. CDR3 DNA sequence: TGCGCCAGCAGCTTGGACAGGGGCGCCGGAGAAAAACTGTTTTTT. This chain uses TRBV5-1 with TRBJ1-4, with 7 nucleotides matching TRBD1. CDR1 is SGHRS and CDR2 is YFSETQ in the germline V gene. The CDR3 has 15 residues. V gave up 0 bases and J gave up 8 bases; unmatched junction bases: 7.

This clonotype was recorded at least ten times. The rearrangement links TRBV28 to TRBJ1-2; D is ambiguous. Between the trimmed V and J ends, which lost 1 base and 3 bases, there was a span of 6 bases. This CDR3 contains 13 residues. The V gene's germline CDR1 is MDHEN and CDR2 SYDVKM. CDR3 bases: TGTGCCAGCAGTTTATCGTATGACTATGGCTACACCTTC. It encodes CASSLSYDYGYTF.

This clonotype was observed at least ten times. This chain links TRBV20-1 with TRBJ2-1; TRBD2 matches at 11 bases. Trimming cost V 5 bases and J 6 bases; bases outside gene matches: 6. This CDR3 is built from 14 residues. Germline CDR1 and CDR2: DFQATT and SNEGSKA (reference sequence). The CDR3 loop reads CSAPTGLAVNEQFF. CDR3 coding DNA: TGCAGTGCTCCAACGGGACTAGCGGTCAATGAGCAGTTCTTC.

Only a few counts were recorded for this clonotype. The chain employs TRBV12-3 or TRBV12-4 and TRBJ1-4; 7 nucleotides line up with TRBD1. This CDR3 has 16 residues. Trimming at V came to 5 bases and at J to 0 bases, leaving 6 bases not matched to a gene. CDR3 loop: CASSPGQAATNEKLFF. The CDR3 region has the DNA TGTGCCAGCAGTCCAGGACAGGCCGCAACTAATGAAAAACTGTTTTTT.

The table lists this clonotype with many counts. This chain connects TRBV7-6 to TRBJ2-2; D not certain. With 6 bases removed from V and 0 bases from J, the gap between germline ends came to 14 bases. Germline V gene lookup returns CDR1 SGHVS and CDR2 FNYEAQ. The CDR3 spans 16 residues. The DNA for the CDR3 is TGTGCCAGCAGGGGGAAAGGGTCTTCGAACACCGGGGAGCTGTTTTTT. The encoded protein is CASRGKGSSNTGELFF.

J is TRBJ1-2 and V is TRBV29-1, with D maybe TRBD1 (6 bases). Germline V gene lookup returns CDR1 SQVTM and CDR2 ANQGSEA. The CDR3 runs 11 residues. The V end lost 8 bases, the J end lost 12 bases, and 19 bases lay between the germline ends. In DNA form, the CDR3 reads TGCAGCATAAGAGGACAGCAAGGCCACACCTTC. This sequence encodes CSIRGQQGHTF.

Many counts were recorded for this clonotype. V and J are TRBV5-5 and TRBJ2-1; TRBD2 aligns across 13 bases. This CDR3 comprises 17 residues. CDR1 and CDR2 from the germline V gene are SGHKS and YYEKEE (reference sequence). V lost 0 bases, J lost 7 bases, and 7 bases stayed unmatched. CDR3 sequence reads: CASSLGGWGLAGNEQFF. Written as DNA, the CDR3 is TGTGCCAGCAGCTTGGGGGGCTGGGGACTAGCGGGAAATGAGCAGTTCTTC.

This clonotype was counted many times. The CDR3 DNA sequence: TGCGCCAGCAGGCCAGGGGCAGATACGCAGTATTTT. The encoded protein is CASRPGADTQYF. V usage is TRBV5-1 and J usage is TRBJ2-3, with D possibly being TRBD1 (6 bases). The CDR3 is 12 amino acids. The germline V gene encodes CDR1 SGHRS and CDR2 YFSETQ. The V and J ends lost 5 bases and 4 bases respectively, with 8 bases between them. Full variable domain (missing parts from reference TRBV5-1 and TRBJ2-3): KAGVTQTPRYLIKTRGQQVTLSCSPISGHRSVSWYQQTPGQGLQFLFEYFSETQRNKGNFPGRFSGRQFSNSRSEMNVSTLELGDSALYLCASRPGADTQYFGPGTRLTVL.

This clonotype was seen at least ten times. The chain joins TRBV7-2 to TRBJ2-7; the D is unclear. Germline assignment: CDR1 SGHTA and CDR2 FQGNSA. The CDR3 totals 11 residues. V gave up 1 base and J gave up 9 bases, with 7 bases separating them. CDR3 residues: CASSLGGSQYF. In DNA form, the CDR3 reads TGTGCCAGCAGCTTAGGAGGATCGCAGTACTTC. The variable domain in full, completed from reference TRBV7-2 and TRBJ2-7, reads GAGVSQSPSNKVTEKGKDVELRCDPISGHTALYWYRQSLGQGLEFLIYFQGNSAPDKSGLPSDRFSAERTGGSVSTLTIQRTQQEDSAVYLCASSLGGSQYFGPGTRLTVT.

This clonotype was found many times. The chain has TRBV20-1 and TRBJ2-3, with 11 nucleotides matching TRBD2. V gave up 5 bases and J gave up 6 bases; unmatched junction bases: 16. The CDR3 length is 17 residues. Per the germline V gene, CDR1 is DFQATT and CDR2 is SNEGSKA (reference sequence). CDR3 amino acids: CSAPGQLLAGARDTQYF. Written as DNA, the CDR3 is TGCAGTGCTCCGGGACAGCTACTAGCGGGGGCAAGGGATACGCAGTATTTT.